Described below is a single TCR beta chain sequence and its context. The data stem from a study of blood T cell repertoires in COVID-19. Overall study context: The study drew acute and convalescent COVID-19 samples from the United States, Italy and Spain. T cells, B-cell-depleted T cells, or PBMCs provided the cDNA or gDNA that served as material.

In the original processing: Cell counts per sample came from amplifying reference gene primers. Profiled with immunoSEQ multiplex PCR; TCRdb holds only in-frame clones, not every one. V, J and clone size were drawn from that table, and D and trimming were deduced from the DNA. The sample yields roughly 400,000 clones, around 90% seen once. Cohorts were based on clinical histories the participants reported. The J segment lost 4 bases and the V segment lost 0 bases, leaving 8 bases of the junction unmatched. The length of the CDR3 is 15 residues. In germline, CDR1 is GTSNPN, CDR2 SVGIG (reference sequence).

The V call is TRBV30, the J call TRBJ2-5; TRBD2 agrees at 7 bases. Sequenced material: PBMCs or T cells enriched from blood (not recorded which). The clonotype was recovered from a woman between 40 and 55 years old with acute COVID-19. CDR3 sequence reads: CAWSVLPGGGETQYF. CDR3 nucleotides: TGTGCCTGGAGTGTACTCCCCGGCGGGGGAGAGACCCAGTACTTC.